One sample yielded the 8 T cell receptor beta chains listed below, sequenced in a study of T cells in Graves' hyperthyroidism and ophthalmopathy. The source material, RNA transcripts, was used to amplify TCR beta CDR3 regions. TCR CDR3 underwent first-round RT-PCR with the HTBI primer set. MiXCR, applied by TCRdb to the multiplex PCR reads, yields one record per CDR3 protein. The table has around 600,000 distinct CDR3 sequences, around 14% seen once; the top ten hold less than 9%. The sample was blood. These receptors originate from a young woman with Graves' ophthalmopathy.

DNA of the CDR3: TGTGCCACCAGTGATCCCCTCGCCGGGACAGGGGCCGCTGAGCAGTTCTTC. It yields the protein CATSDPLAGTGAAEQFF. This chain links TRBV24-1 with TRBJ2-1, with 10 nucleotides matching TRBD1. V was clipped by 3 bases and J by 9 bases; unmatched bases: 13. The CDR3 sequence is 17 residues long. Germline-derived CDR1 and CDR2 are KGHDR and SFDVKD.

This clonotype occurred a few times. The chain employs TRBV4-2 and TRBJ1-1; no clear D. Germline assignment: CDR1 LGHNA and CDR2 YNFKEQ. The germline V and J ends were trimmed by 2 bases and 0 bases, with 4 bases remaining between them. The CDR3 loop spans 13 amino acids. The CDR3 protein is CASSQYLNTEAFF. CDR3 DNA: TGTGCCAGCAGCCAATACCTGAACACTGAAGCTTTCTTT.

Many counts were recorded for this clonotype. The chain is built from TRBV10-3 and TRBJ2-2; D may correspond to TRBD1 or TRBD2 (5 bases each). V was trimmed by 3 bases and J by 9 bases, leaving 14 bases between them. CDR1 ENHRY and CDR2 SYGVKD come from the germline V gene. CDR3 length equals 14 residues. The CDR3 sequence: CAISDPMGPRELFF. CDR3 sequence (DNA): TGTGCCATCAGTGACCCCATGGGACCACGGGAGCTGTTTTTT.

This clonotype occurred a few times. The CDR3 nucleotides are TGCAGCTCCACTCTCAGCAATGAGCAGTTCTTC. This translates into CSSTLSNEQFF. This chain connects TRBV29-1 to TRBJ2-1, with unresolved D. The germline V and J ends were trimmed by 8 bases and 6 bases, with 11 bases remaining between them. This CDR3 has 11 amino acids. CDR1 is SQVTM, CDR2 ANQGSEA, per germline.

This clonotype was found many times. V usage is TRBV11-2 and J usage is TRBJ2-7, with D possibly TRBD1 on 5 matching bases. Germline values: CDR1 SGHAT, CDR2 FQNNGV. This CDR3 comprises 12 residues. V was shortened by 4 bases and J by 3 bases, with 7 bases between the two germline ends. As DNA, the CDR3 is TGTGCCAGCAGCTACCAGGGCTACGAGCAGTACTTC. Encoded protein: CASSYQGYEQYF.

The sample holds many counts of this clonotype. The genes are TRBV28 and TRBJ1-1; no reliable D call. Germline V lookup: CDR1 MDHEN, CDR2 SYDVKM. The CDR3 covers 16 residues. The V gene lost 5 bases and the J gene lost 1 base, with 17 bases spanning the gap. CDR3 protein: CASSPIFRHRNTEAFF. The DNA for the CDR3 is TGTGCCAGCAGTCCTATATTCAGACATAGGAACACTGAAGCTTTCTTT.

This clonotype was seen repeatedly, ten times or more. The chain links TRBV28 to TRBJ2-5, with 8 bases matching TRBD1. With V trimmed by 5 bases and J by 5 bases, 7 bases remained unmatched. Germline V gives CDR1 MDHEN, CDR2 SYDVKM. The CDR3 has 14 residues. CDR3 protein: CASSEQGGGETQYF. CDR3 nucleotide sequence: TGTGCCAGCAGTGAACAGGGGGGCGGTGAGACCCAGTACTTC.

This sequence joins TRBV4-1 and TRBJ1-3; D not certain. Germline loops: CDR1 MGHRA, CDR2 YSYEKL. This CDR3 has 13 amino acids. The ends were cut back, 0 bases at V and 4 bases at J, with 4 bases in the middle. CDR3 residues: CASSQEPGNTIYF. The CDR3 bases are TGCGCCAGCAGCCAAGAGCCGGGAAACACCATATATTTT.